The text below deals with one T cell receptor beta chain. Trimming took 3 bases from V and 0 from J, leaving 12 bases between them. The CDR3 has 17 residues. CDR1 and CDR2 (germline): SGHAT, FQNNGV. The data originate from a study of control samples from healthy donors and cancer patients. Sequencing was performed with immunoSEQ multiplex PCR; in TCRdb, only in-frame clones are kept and a portion is missing. The sample holds 200,000 to 250,000 clones, 85% to 95% seen once. The receptor's source is a man aged 45-60 years in good health. The rearrangement links TRBV11-2 to TRBJ1-6, with D possibly being TRBD1 (6 bases). The specimen was blood. The CDR3 nucleotides are TGTGCCAGCAGCTTCAGAGGGGGGGGCTCCTATAATTCACCCCTCCACTTT. Its protein product is CASSFRGGGSYNSPLHF.